The T cell receptor (beta chain) described here comes from a study of T cells in Graves' hyperthyroidism and ophthalmopathy. Broader study findings: From stable hyperthyroidism, ophthalmopathy was set apart by a 13 V-J model.

Amplified regions were TCR beta CDR3 sequences from RNA transcripts. Using the HTBI primer set, a first-round RT-PCR was run on the TCR CDR3. TCRdb redid the calling of the multiplex PCR reads with MiXCR, one entry per CDR3 protein. The repertoire holds approximately 500,000 distinct CDR3 sequences, with around 45% as singletons. The CDR3 is 15 amino acids. Trimming cost V 6 bases and J 2 bases, with 11 bases left between them. This clonotype was detected ten times or more. Its matching antigen is unknown. This chain uses TRBV12-3 or TRBV12-4 with TRBJ1-6; D unresolved. The sequence derives from a woman under 30 with Graves' hyperthyroidism. The specimen was peripheral blood or thyroid tissue (not recorded which). DNA of the CDR3: TGTGCCAGCAGATTGGCCGGGGCCTATAATTCACCCCTCCACTTT. As protein: CASRLAGAYNSPLHF.